The rows below give T cell receptor beta chains drawn from one sample of a study of identifying expanded T cells in peripheral blood. Profiled with immunoSEQ multiplex PCR; TCRdb holds only in-frame clones, not every one. The top ten hold about 3.1% of the sample, which has 100,000 to 150,000 clones, around 84% seen once. The sequenced sample was blood. All receptors come from a person aged 18 to 75 in good health. Each CDR3 is given with its conserved first and last residue.

V	J	CDR3
TRBV6-1	TRBJ1-1	CASRIGTGNTEAFF
TRBV6-6	TRBJ1-5	CASSARGLNQPQHF
TRBV9	TRBJ1-2	CASSGGTHYGYTF
TRBV30	TRBJ2-1	CAWTSGGNEQFF
TRBV7-2	TRBJ2-3	CASSSTSGGAGTQYF
TRBV19	TRBJ2-7	CASSNLAGDTYEQYF
TRBV27	TRBJ2-7	CASSPAGSPYEQYF
TRBV4-3	TRBJ1-4	CASKGTDEATNEKLFF
TRBV6-6	TRBJ2-5	CASTGGAGGETQYF
TRBV2	TRBJ2-1	CASSGTSGSYNEQFF
TRBV11-2	TRBJ2-5	CASSQRVQETQYF
TRBV10-1	TRBJ2-7	CASSETSKFEQYF
TRBV10-1	TRBJ2-3	CASSENRGLAGGKDTQYF
TRBV9	TRBJ2-3	CASSVASSTDTQYF
TRBV25-1	TRBJ2-5	CASSYRGPNKWLETQYF
TRBV7-9	TRBJ1-4	CASSLPFNEKLFF
TRBV7-9	TRBJ2-3	CASSLSGGVDTQYF
TRBV27	TRBJ1-6	CASSLTRGFFSDSPLHF
TRBV6-5	TRBJ1-1	CASSFPGDPEAFF
TRBV18	TRBJ1-3	CASSQPGQASGNTIYF
TRBV4-3	TRBJ2-1	CASSQATRRSLNGSYNEQFF
TRBV27	TRBJ1-2	CASRGRTYYGYTF
TRBV10-2	TRBJ1-1	CASSESTPPAFF
TRBV2	TRBJ1-1	CATLRNTEAFF
TRBV19	TRBJ1-3	CASSPDRQPGNTIYF
TRBV27	TRBJ1-1	CASSFRGRQYNTEAFF
TRBV5-1	TRBJ2-5	CASSLGSEIVETQYF
TRBV5-4	TRBJ2-1	CASSFFNEQFF
TRBV2	TRBJ2-1	CASSEQGHYNEQFF
TRBV5-6	TRBJ1-2	CASSWEGAAPYGYTF
TRBV2	TRBJ2-1	CASSDTSGGATYPFF
TRBV5-6	TRBJ2-6	CASASGPARLPGANVLTF
TRBV27	TRBJ2-4	CASSLTGRVAKNIQYF
TRBV4-1	TRBJ1-2	CASSQVQQGYGYTF
TRBV9	TRBJ2-2	CASSSGGPGNTGELFF
TRBV5-8	TRBJ2-2	CASSLIGWRGTTGELFF
TRBV30	TRBJ1-6	CAWRPPGFTKDSPLHF
TRBV2	TRBJ2-3	CASSGPGGDTQYF
TRBV7-6	TRBJ2-5	CATLDRVDGAGETQYF
TRBV18	TRBJ2-2	CASSPPASGGNTGELFF